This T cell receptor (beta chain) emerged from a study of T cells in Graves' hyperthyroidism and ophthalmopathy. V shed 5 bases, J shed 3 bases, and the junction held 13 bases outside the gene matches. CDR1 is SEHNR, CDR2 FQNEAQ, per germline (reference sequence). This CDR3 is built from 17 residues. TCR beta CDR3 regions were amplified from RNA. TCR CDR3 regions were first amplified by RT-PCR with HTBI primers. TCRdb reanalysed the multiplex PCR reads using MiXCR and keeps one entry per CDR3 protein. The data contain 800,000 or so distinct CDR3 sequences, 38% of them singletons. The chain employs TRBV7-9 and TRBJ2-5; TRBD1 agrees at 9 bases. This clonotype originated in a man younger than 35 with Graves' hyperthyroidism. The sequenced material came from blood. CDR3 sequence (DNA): TGTGCCAGCAGCCCCTCCGGGACAGGGTGGGGAGAAGAGACCCAGTACTTC. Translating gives CASSPSGTGWGEETQYF.